This passage covers 8 T cell receptor beta chains from one sample sequenced in a study of regulatory T cells in long-lasting Graves disease. Described time point: newly diagnosed GD, antithyroid drugs for less than 3 months. RNA from PBMCs was the source of the TCR library. iRepertoire HTBI primers and Arm-PCR of CDR3 regions built TCR beta libraries. TCRdb reprocessed the multiplex PCR reads via MiXCR and lists one record per CDR3 protein. Of around 500,000 distinct CDR3 sequences in the sample, 13% were seen once. These records were also assigned to another study, of T cells in Graves' hyperthyroidism and ophthalmopathy.

The starting material was peripheral blood mononuclear cells (PBMCs), obtained at new diagnosis, from a patient treated with antithyroid drugs. These receptors were obtained from a man aged 30 to 45 with Graves disease.

This chain connects TRBV20-1 to TRBJ2-1; 12 bases agree with TRBD1. V shed 4 bases and J 3 bases; nucleotides not matched to a gene: 13. This CDR3 region has 18 residues. Germline V gives CDR1 DFQATT, CDR2 SNEGSKA (reference sequence). The CDR3 DNA sequence: TGCAGTGCTACCGGGACAGGGGGCGTACTAGCAATCTACAATGAGCAGTTCTTC. It codes for CSATGTGGVLAIYNEQFF.

Details on this clonotype: A single base separates this from a much larger clone, so it may be a read error. The V call is TRBV24-1, the J call TRBJ1-2, with 8 bases that match TRBD1. The germline CDR1 and CDR2 sequences are KGHDR and SFDVKD. There are 13 residues in the CDR3. V gave up 7 bases and J gave up 7 bases; unmatched junction bases: 7. The CDR3 sequence is CATRDRTGSGYTF. CDR3 DNA: TGTGCCACCAGAGACAGGACAGGGAGTGGCTACACCTTC.

This clonotype has at least ten counts. J is TRBJ2-7 and V is TRBV12-3 or TRBV12-4, with 8 positions matching TRBD2. CDR3 length equals 16 residues. J was trimmed by 3 bases and V by 2 bases; bases with no gene match: 9. The CDR3 DNA sequence: TGTGCCAGCAGTTTAAATTGGCCCAGCGGGAGCTACGAGCAGTACTTC. It encodes CASSLNWPSGSYEQYF.

This clonotype was detected ten times or more. This chain connects TRBV3-1 to TRBJ1-1; 7 bases map to TRBD1. Germline CDR1 LGHDT, CDR2 YNNKEL (reference sequence). CDR3 size: 14 residues. Unmatched junction bases numbered 8, after V lost 5 bases and J lost 5 bases. The CDR3, as DNA: TGTGCCAGCAGCACTAAACAGGGGAGGACTGAAGCTTTCTTT. Encoded protein: CASSTKQGRTEAFF.

This clonotype was detected ten times or more. The chain couples TRBV27 to TRBJ2-7, with 8 bases identical to TRBD1. The CDR3 covers 13 residues. Trimming removed 8 bases from V and 4 bases from J; junction bases left unmatched: 7. Per the germline V gene, CDR1 is MNHEY and CDR2 is SMNVEV (reference sequence). CDR3 sequence (DNA): TGTGCCAGCGGGCGGACAGGGAGTTACGAGCAGTACTTC. Protein product: CASGRTGSYEQYF.

The table lists this clonotype with many counts. This chain joins TRBV2 and TRBJ2-1, with D possibly matching TRBD2 (5 bases). CDR3 length: 15 amino acids. Trimming shortened V by 1 base and J by 2 bases, and 9 bases separated the two germline ends. Germline CDR1 is SNHLY and CDR2 is FYNNEI. CDR3 in amino acids: CASSEGAAPYNEQFF. CDR3 coding DNA: TGTGCCAGCAGTGAAGGAGCGGCCCCCTACAATGAGCAGTTCTTC.

Concerning this clonotype: With a much larger clone just one base away, this may be a read error. This sequence joins TRBV7-2 and TRBJ2-1; 10 bases map to TRBD2. The CDR3 extends over 15 amino acids. The V gene's germline CDR1 is SGHTA and CDR2 FQGNSA. V shed 5 bases, J shed 11 bases, and the junction held 12 bases outside the gene matches. CDR3 residues: CASSLTSGTANKQFF. CDR3 nucleotide sequence: TGTGCCAGCAGCCTAACTAGCGGGACAGCAAATAAGCAGTTCTTC.

This clonotype was observed at least ten times. The genes are TRBV7-8 and TRBJ2-2, with D maybe TRBD2 (5 bases). The germline V gene encodes CDR1 SGHVS and CDR2 FQNEAQ. This CDR3 comprises 15 residues. V was pared by 7 bases and J by 4 bases, with 16 bases between. The CDR3 DNA follows: TGTGCCAGCATTAAGGCCCGGGGTAGCACCGGGGAGCTGTTTTTT. Its protein product is CASIKARGSTGELFF.